This T cell receptor (beta chain) was observed in a study of cytomegalovirus exposure and HLA in healthy donors. Study in general: Unique TCR beta sequences numbering about 100 million came from approximately 180 million T cells in an earlier analysis.

This CDR3 region has 14 residues. CDR1 is SQVTM and CDR2 is ANQGSEA in the germline V gene. The J segment lost 5 bases and the V segment lost 3 bases, leaving 9 bases of the junction unmatched. Primers for the PCR totalled 60 Vbeta and 13 Jbeta. Some clones are missing from TCRdb's copy, which holds only in-frame ones; the method was immunoSEQ multiplex PCR. The data hold some 150,000 clones, with about 65% observed a single time. In regard to this clone: Antigen specificity is unknown.

Study outcomes and limitations: Usually a TCR sequence was rare, but some public TCRs were found in many donors.

The source is a woman in her 30s in good health and CMV-seronegative. The sequenced sample consisted of PBMCs. This sequence joins TRBV29-1 and TRBJ1-1; TRBD1 matches at 7 bases. CDR3 in DNA: TGCAGCGTTGAGGGGACAGCTCTGGAAACTGAAGCTTTCTTT. Protein: CSVEGTALETEAFF.